This is a list of T cell receptor beta chains from one sample in a study of vaccination effects on CD4 cells after COVID-19. Their antigen targets remain unknown. Assay used: immunoSEQ multiplex PCR; TCRdb lists only in-frame clones, some missing. The sample gives around 30,000 clones, 65% to 80% of which show up once; approximately 9.1% is in the top ten. The material sequenced was CD4+ T cells from PBMCs cultured with HCoV-NL63 spike peptides, taken after COVID-19 vaccination. The receptors here all came from a human donor who received a COVID-19 vaccine. CDR3s include the opening cysteine and the closing phenylalanine or tryptophan. The D gene is left open where the match is weak. The size entry is marked missing in some rows and otherwise reads once, few, many or a size class.

d_call j_call v_call clone_size cdr3_length cdr3_nt cdr3_aa
. TRBJ2-7 TRBV5-1 . 16 TGCGCCAGCAGCTTGGTGCAGGGAACCCTATCCTACGAGCAGTACTTC CASSLVQGTLSYEQYF
. TRBJ2-1 TRBV11-3 . 15 TGTGCCAGCAGCGTTGACGGGACTTCGTACAATGAGCAGTTCTTC CASSVDGTSYNEQFF
TRBD1 TRBJ2-2 TRBV7-9 . 17 TGTGCCAGCAGCCGTATAGGGACAGGGGGTTGGACCGGGGAGCTGTTTTTT CASSRIGTGGWTGELFF
. TRBJ2-7 TRBV30 . 13 TGTGCCTGGGCGGGGAGGGGGCCCTACGAGCAGTACTTC CAWAGRGPYEQYF
. TRBJ2-1 TRBV25-1 . 12 TGTGCCAGCAGTGAATGGGACAATGAGCAGTTCTTC CASSEWDNEQFF
. TRBJ1-6 TRBV2 few 15 TGTGCCAGCAGTGCCCTGGACCTAATGGGATCACCCCTCCACTTT CASSALDLMGSPLHF
. TRBJ2-7 TRBV12-1 . 15 TGTGCCAGCAGCCCCCCGTGGGGGCCCACCTACGAGCAGTACTTC CASSPPWGPTYEQYF
TRBD2 TRBJ2-4 TRBV2 few 12 TGTGCCAGCACAGCGGGACGAAACATTCAGTACTTC CASTAGRNIQYF
TRBD1 TRBJ2-7 TRBV2 . 14 TGTGCCAGCAGTCGCGGGACAGGGGGCAACGAGCAGTACTTC CASSRGTGGNEQYF
. TRBJ1-2 TRBV30 few 13 TGTGCCTGGAGTCGCGGGGCCGTTTCGGGCTACACCTTC CAWSRGAVSGYTF
TRBD1 TRBJ1-6 TRBV3-1/TRBV3-2 . 16 TGTGCCAGCAGCCAAAACCCGACAGGGGGGAATTCACCCCTCCACTTT CASSQNPTGGNSPLHF
. TRBJ2-7 TRBV5-8 . 14 TGTGCCAGCAGCATAAGGGGGGCCGGCTACGAGCAGTACTTC CASSIRGAGYEQYF